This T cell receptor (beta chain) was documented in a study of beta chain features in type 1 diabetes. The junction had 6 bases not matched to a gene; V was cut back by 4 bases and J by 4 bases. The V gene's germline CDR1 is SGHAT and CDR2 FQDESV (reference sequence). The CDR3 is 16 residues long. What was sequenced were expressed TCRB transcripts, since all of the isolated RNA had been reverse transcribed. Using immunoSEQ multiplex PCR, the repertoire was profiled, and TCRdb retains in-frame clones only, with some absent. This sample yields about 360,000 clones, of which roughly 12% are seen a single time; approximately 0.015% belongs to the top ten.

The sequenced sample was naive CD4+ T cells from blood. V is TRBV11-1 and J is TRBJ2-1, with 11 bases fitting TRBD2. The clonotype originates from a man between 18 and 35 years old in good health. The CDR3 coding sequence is TGTGCCAGCAGCTCCCGGGCTAGCGGGGGGTACAATGAGCAGTTCTTC. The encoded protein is CASSSRASGGYNEQFF.